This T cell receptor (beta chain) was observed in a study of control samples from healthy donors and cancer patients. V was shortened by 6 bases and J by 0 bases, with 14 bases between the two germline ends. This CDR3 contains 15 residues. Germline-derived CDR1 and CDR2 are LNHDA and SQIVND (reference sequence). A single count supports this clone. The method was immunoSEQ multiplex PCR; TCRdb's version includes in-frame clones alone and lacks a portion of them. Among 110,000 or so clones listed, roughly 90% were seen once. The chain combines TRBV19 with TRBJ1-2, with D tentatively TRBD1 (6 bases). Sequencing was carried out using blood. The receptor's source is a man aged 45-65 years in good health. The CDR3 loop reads CASSPGQRPNYGYTF. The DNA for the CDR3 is TGTGCCAGTAGCCCCGGACAGCGTCCTAACTATGGCTACACCTTC.